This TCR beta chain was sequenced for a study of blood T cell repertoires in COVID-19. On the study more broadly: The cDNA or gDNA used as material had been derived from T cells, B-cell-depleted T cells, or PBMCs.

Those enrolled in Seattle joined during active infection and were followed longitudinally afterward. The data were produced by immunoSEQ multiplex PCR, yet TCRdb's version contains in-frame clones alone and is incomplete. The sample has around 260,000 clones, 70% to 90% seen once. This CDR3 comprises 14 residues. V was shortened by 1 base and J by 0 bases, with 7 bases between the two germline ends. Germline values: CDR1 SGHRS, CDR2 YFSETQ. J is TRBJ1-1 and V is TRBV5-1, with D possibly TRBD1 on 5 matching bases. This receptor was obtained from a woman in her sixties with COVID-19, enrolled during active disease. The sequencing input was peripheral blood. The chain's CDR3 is CASSLWGVNTEAFF. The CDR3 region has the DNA TGCGCCAGCAGCTTGTGGGGCGTGAACACTGAAGCTTTCTTT.